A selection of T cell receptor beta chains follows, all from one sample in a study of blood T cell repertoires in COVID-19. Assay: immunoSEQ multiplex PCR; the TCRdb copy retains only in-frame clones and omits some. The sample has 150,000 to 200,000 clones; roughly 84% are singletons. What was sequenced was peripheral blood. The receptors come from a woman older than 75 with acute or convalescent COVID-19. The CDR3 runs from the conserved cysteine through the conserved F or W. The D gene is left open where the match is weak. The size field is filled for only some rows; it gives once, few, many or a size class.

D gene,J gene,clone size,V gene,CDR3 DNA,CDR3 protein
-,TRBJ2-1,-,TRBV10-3,TGTGCCATCAGTGAGTCTTTTCGGGCCTACAATGAGCAGTTCTTC,CAISESFRAYNEQFF
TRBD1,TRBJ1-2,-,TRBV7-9,TGTGCCAGCAGCTTAGCGTCCTGGACAGGCCGAGCCTATGGCTACACCTTC,CASSLASWTGRAYGYTF
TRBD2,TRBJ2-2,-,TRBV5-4,TGTGCCAGCAGATCGGGACTAGCGGGAGGGAACACCGGGGAGCTGTTTTTT,CASRSGLAGGNTGELFF
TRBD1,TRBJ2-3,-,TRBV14,TGTGCCAGCAGCCAAGATGGGACAGGGTCTACTAGCACAGATACGCAGTATTTT,CASSQDGTGSTSTDTQYF
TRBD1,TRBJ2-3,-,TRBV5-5,TGTGCCAGCAGCTTAACAGGGGTGAAGGATACGCAGTATTTT,CASSLTGVKDTQYF
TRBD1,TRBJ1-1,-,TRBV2,TGTGCCAGCAGGCCAGGGGGCGCCGGGTCTGAAGCTTTCTTT,CASRPGGAGSEAFF
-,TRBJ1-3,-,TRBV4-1,TGCGCCAGCAGCCCCACGCCGGTAGCTGGAAACACCATATATTTT,CASSPTPVAGNTIYF
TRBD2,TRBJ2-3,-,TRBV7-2,TGTGCCAGCGCCGCCGCGGGGGGCCCCACAGATACGCAGTATTTT,CASAAAGGPTDTQYF
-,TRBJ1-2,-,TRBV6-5,TGTGCCAGCAGTCTCTCAGGGGCCAGCTATGGCTACACCTTC,CASSLSGASYGYTF
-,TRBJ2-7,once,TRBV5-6,TGTGCCAGCAGCTTGGTCGCATGGAGGGACGAGCAGTACTTC,CASSLVAWRDEQYF
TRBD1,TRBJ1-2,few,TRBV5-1,TGCGCCAGCAGCTCGGGACAGCCTAACTATGGCTACACCTTC,CASSSGQPNYGYTF
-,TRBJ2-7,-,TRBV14,TGTGCCAGCAGCCAAGTGGGCAGGGTACACTTC,CASSQVGRVHF
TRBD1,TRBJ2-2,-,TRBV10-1,TGCGCCAGCAGTGAAAGCGAGCAGGGGGACACCGGGGAGCTGTTTTTT,CASSESEQGDTGELFF
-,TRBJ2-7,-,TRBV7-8,TGTGCCAGCAGCCCCTCTCTTCACAGGTCCAACTCCTACGAGCAGTACTTC,CASSPSLHRSNSYEQYF
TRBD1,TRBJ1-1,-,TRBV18,TGTGCCAGCTCACTAACTCCCGGGACAGGGAACACTGAAGCTTTCTTT,CASSLTPGTGNTEAFF
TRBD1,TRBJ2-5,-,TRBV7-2,TGTGCCAGCAGCCCTCGGGACAGGTGGGGAGAGACCCAGTACTTC,CASSPRDRWGETQYF
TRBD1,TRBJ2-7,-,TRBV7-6,TGTGCCAGCAGCCCGAGATGGACAGGGGGGCCCTACGAGCAGTACTTC,CASSPRWTGGPYEQYF
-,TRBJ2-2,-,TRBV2,TGTGCCACCTCGTGGAGGGAGGCCACCGGGGAGCTGTTTTTT,CATSWREATGELFF
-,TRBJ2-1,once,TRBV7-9,TGTGCCAGCAGCTTATCCCGGGATGAGCAGTTCTTC,CASSLSRDEQFF
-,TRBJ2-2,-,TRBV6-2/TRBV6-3,TGTGCCAGCAGTTACGTGAGGTCCGGGGAGCTGTTTTTT,CASSYVRSGELFF
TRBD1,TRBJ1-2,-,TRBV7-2,TGTGCCAGCAGCTTATCGACAGGGGATGGCTACACCTTC,CASSLSTGDGYTF
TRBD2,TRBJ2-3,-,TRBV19,TGTGCCAGTAGGCCTAGCGGGGGCACAGATACGCAGTATTTT,CASRPSGGTDTQYF
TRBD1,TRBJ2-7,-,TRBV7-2,TGTGCCAGCAGCTTAGCGCAGGGGGCCCACGAGCAGTACTTC,CASSLAQGAHEQYF
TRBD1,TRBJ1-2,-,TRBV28,TGTGCCAGCAGTTTATACGGACAGGTTGTGACCTTC,CASSLYGQVVTF
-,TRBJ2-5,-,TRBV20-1,TGCAGTGTCGGACAGCTCCCGACCCAGTACTTC,CSVGQLPTQYF
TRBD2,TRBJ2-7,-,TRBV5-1,TGCGCCAGCAGCCAGGGACTAGCGGGAGTCGGCTCCTACGAGCAGTACTTC,CASSQGLAGVGSYEQYF
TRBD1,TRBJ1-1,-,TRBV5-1,TGCGCCAGCAGCTTAGACGGGACAGTAGAAGCTTTCTTT,CASSLDGTVEAFF
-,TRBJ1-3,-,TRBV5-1,TGCGCCAGCAGTTACGACAAGAGCTCTGGAAACACCATATATTTT,CASSYDKSSGNTIYF